The clone carrying this T cell receptor (beta chain) was counted between two and nine times. Its antigen is still unknown. The sample originates from a study of blood T cells in healthy people across ages. Findings and caveats of the study: The recorded TCR beta diversity per million T cells decreased in a roughly linear manner with age. Long-lived and aged donors differed, with more naive CD4+ cells and higher diversity in the long-lived.

A second PCR, run for about 7 to 11 cycles, used a sample-barcoded 5' primer plus a J-beta primer mix. TCRdb used MiXCR to reprocess the 5' RACE reads, holding one entry per CDR3 protein. Here the sample spans about a million distinct CDR3 sequences, more than 30% being singletons. Germline CDR1 reads SGHDN; CDR2 reads FVKESK. Deletions cut 1 base from V and 2 bases from J, with 23 bases between. The CDR3 has 19 residues. The clonotype comes from a man between 18 and 35 years old in good health. Sequencing input: blood. The chain is built from TRBV14 and TRBJ1-2; possibly TRBD1 for D (5 bases). CDR3 coding DNA: TGTGCCAGCAGCCAAGTGGATTTCCGACGAACAGGCCCCAACTATGGCTACACCTTC. Its protein product is CASSQVDFRRTGPNYGYTF.